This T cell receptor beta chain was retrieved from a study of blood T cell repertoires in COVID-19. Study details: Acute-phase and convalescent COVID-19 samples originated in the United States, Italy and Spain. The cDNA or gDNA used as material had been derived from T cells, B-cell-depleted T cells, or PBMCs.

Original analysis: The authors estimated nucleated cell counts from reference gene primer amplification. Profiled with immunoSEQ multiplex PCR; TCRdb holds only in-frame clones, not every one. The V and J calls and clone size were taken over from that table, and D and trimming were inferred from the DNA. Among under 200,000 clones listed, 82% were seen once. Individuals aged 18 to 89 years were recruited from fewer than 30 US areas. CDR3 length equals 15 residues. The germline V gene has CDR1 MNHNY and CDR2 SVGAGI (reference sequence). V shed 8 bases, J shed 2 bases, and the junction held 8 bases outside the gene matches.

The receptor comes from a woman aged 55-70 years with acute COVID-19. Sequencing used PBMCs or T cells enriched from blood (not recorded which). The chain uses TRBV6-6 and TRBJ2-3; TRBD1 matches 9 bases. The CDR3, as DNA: TGTGCCAGCCAACAGGGGGCGCAGCCCACAGATACGCAGTATTTT. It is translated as CASQQGAQPTDTQYF.